A single sample is the source of the 23 T cell receptor beta chains below, sequenced in a study of blood T cell repertoires in COVID-19. Generated by immunoSEQ multiplex PCR, the TCRdb table keeps only in-frame clones and is missing some. Of fewer than 200,000 clones listed, approximately 86% are singletons. The sequenced sample was peripheral blood. These receptors were taken from a man aged 55 to 70 who had recovered from COVID-19.

The chain uses TRBV9 and TRBJ2-1, with TRBD1 as a possible D gene (6 bases). Germline CDR1 reads SGDLS; CDR2 reads YYNGEE. CDR3 length: 15 amino acids. The V end lost 2 bases, the J end lost 5 bases, and 14 bases lay between the germline ends. The CDR3 coding sequence is TGTGCCAGCAGCGTCGTAAGGGACACTGACAATGAGCAGTTCTTC. Translated, it gives CASSVVRDTDNEQFF.

The table lists this clone with a few counts. CDR3 coding DNA: TGTGCCAGCATCCAAGTGGGAGGGGGGAATTCACCCCTCCACTTT. Protein: CASIQVGGGNSPLHF. V usage is TRBV7-2 and J usage is TRBJ1-6; TRBD1 is a possible D gene (6 bases). V was cut by 7 bases and J by 7 bases, with 17 bases left in between. The CDR3 loop spans 15 amino acids. Germline V gives CDR1 SGHTA, CDR2 FQGNSA.

The rearrangement joins TRBV11-2 to TRBJ1-2; unclear D gene. Germline-derived CDR1 and CDR2 are SGHAT and FQNNGV. This CDR3 has 11 residues. V lost 5 bases and J lost 6, with 7 bases in between. CDR3 sequence reads: CASSPGNGYTF. CDR3 DNA: TGTGCCAGCAGCCCGGGGAATGGCTACACCTTC.

The V gene is TRBV5-6, the J gene TRBJ1-4; D perhaps matches TRBD1 (6 bases). The CDR3 totals 17 residues. In germline, CDR1 is SGHDT, CDR2 YYEEEE. With 3 bases removed from V and 4 bases from J, the gap between germline ends came to 19 bases. The chain's CDR3 is CASSSGPPGQNNEKLFF. The CDR3 bases are TGTGCCAGCAGCTCTGGACCCCCGGGACAAAATAATGAAAAACTGTTTTTT. Full variable domain (rest looked up from reference TRBV5-6 and TRBJ1-4): DAGVTQSPTHLIKTRGQQVTLRCSPKSGHDTVSWYQQALGQGPQFIFQYYEEEERQRGNFPDRFSGHQFPNYSSELNVNALLLGDSALYLCASSSGPPGQNNEKLFFGSGTQLSVL.

This sequence joins TRBV18 and TRBJ1-5; possible D gene TRBD1, 6 bases. The CDR3 is 15 residues long. Trimming pared 2 bases from V and 4 bases from J, leaving 12 bases between. Germline-derived CDR1 and CDR2 are KGHSH and LQKENI. DNA of the CDR3: TGTGCCAGCTCACCAAGTGCGGGGGCGAATCAGCCCCAGCATTTT. This sequence encodes CASSPSAGANQPQHF.

V and J are TRBV6-5 and TRBJ1-2, with 7 positions matching TRBD1. Trimming cost V 6 bases and J 6 bases; bases outside gene matches: 10. The CDR3 loop spans 14 amino acids. Germline V gives CDR1 MNHEY, CDR2 SVGAGI. The CDR3 is CASSPTGRQDGYTF. Here the CDR3 DNA reads TGTGCCAGCAGCCCGACAGGGAGACAGGATGGCTACACCTTC.

The CDR3, as DNA: TGTGCCAGCTCAGACGGGTCGTTCGAAGCTTTCTTT. Translation gives CASSDGSFEAFF. The V and J genes are TRBV18 and TRBJ1-1; D not resolved. Germline values: CDR1 KGHSH, CDR2 LQKENI. The length of the CDR3 is 12 residues. With 5 bases removed from V and 8 bases from J, the gap between germline ends came to 12 bases.

The chain combines TRBV5-6 with TRBJ1-3, with 9 bases fitting TRBD1. The CDR3 length is 16 residues. Trimming removed 2 bases from V and 4 bases from J; junction bases left unmatched: 7. Germline V gene sequence: CDR1 SGHDT, CDR2 YYEEEE. CDR3 amino acids: CASSFGTGRGGNTIYF. The CDR3 DNA is TGTGCCAGCAGCTTCGGGACAGGGCGAGGCGGAAACACCATATATTTT.

This clone was seen more than once but under ten times. The rearrangement uses TRBV7-2 and TRBJ1-6, with a tentative D call TRBD1 (6 bases). V lost 5 bases and J 10 bases, leaving 21 bases between the germline ends. Germline V lookup: CDR1 SGHTA, CDR2 FQGNSA. CDR3 length: 16 amino acids. This CDR3 reads CASSPTVGSGVSPLHF. Written as DNA, the CDR3 is TGTGCCAGCAGCCCCACGGTTGGCTCAGGGGTCTCACCCCTCCACTTT.

The chain joins TRBV5-1 to TRBJ2-3; D is unresolved. Between the trimmed V and J ends, which lost 1 base and 2 bases, there was a span of 11 bases. Germline V gene lookup returns CDR1 SGHRS and CDR2 YFSETQ. CDR3 length: 15 residues. The DNA of the CDR3 is TGCGCCAGCAGCTTGTTGCAGGAATACACAGATACGCAGTATTTT. Translating it yields CASSLLQEYTDTQYF.

This chain uses TRBV11-3 with TRBJ1-1, with 7 bases matching TRBD1. From germline, CDR1 is SGHNT and CDR2 YENEEA. The trim removed 5 bases at V and 1 base at J, leaving 4 bases unmatched. The CDR3 is 14 amino acids. The chain's CDR3 is CASSMGQSNTEAFF. The DNA of the CDR3 is TGTGCCAGCAGCATGGGACAGTCGAACACTGAAGCTTTCTTT.

The chain links TRBV19 to TRBJ2-5; D might be TRBD2 (5 bases). This CDR3 has 15 amino acids. Germline assignment: CDR1 LNHDA and CDR2 SQIVND (reference sequence). The germline V and J ends were trimmed by 7 bases and 0 bases, with 15 bases remaining between them. The CDR3 region is CASTRRGEYQETQYF. CDR3 bases: TGTGCCAGTACCCGTCGGGGTGAATACCAAGAGACCCAGTACTTC.

This sequence joins TRBV30 and TRBJ2-1, with 8 bases aligning to TRBD2. The CDR3 totals 14 residues. The V and J ends lost 2 bases and 6 bases, in that order; junction bases with no gene match: 6. Germline CDR1 GTSNPN, CDR2 SVGIG (reference sequence). The chain's CDR3 is CAWSPAGGINEQFF. CDR3 coding DNA: TGTGCCTGGAGTCCGGCGGGGGGCATCAATGAGCAGTTCTTC.

This chain joins TRBV7-8 and TRBJ1-3, with D tentatively TRBD1 (6 bases). Germline V CDR1 and CDR2: SGHVS, FQNEAQ. The V end lost 1 base, the J end lost 0 bases, and 7 bases lay between the germline ends. This CDR3 is built from 15 residues. In DNA, the CDR3 is TGTGCCAGCAGCTTAGACAGGGACTCTGGAAACACCATATATTTT. Protein sequence: CASSLDRDSGNTIYF.

The rearrangement uses TRBV7-8 and TRBJ2-1; D may be TRBD2 (7 bases). Trimming cost V 3 bases and J 1 base, with 13 bases left between them. CDR1 SGHVS and CDR2 FQNEAQ come from the germline V gene. The CDR3 runs 16 residues. The CDR3 protein is CASSFGGARSYNEQFF. The CDR3 nucleotides are TGTGCCAGCAGCTTTGGGGGGGCGCGTTCCTACAATGAGCAGTTCTTC.

The chain recombines TRBV29-1 with TRBJ1-5, with 10 bases identical to TRBD1. From germline, CDR1 is SQVTM and CDR2 ANQGSEA. CDR3 size: 14 residues. The J segment lost 5 bases and the V segment lost 4 bases, leaving 5 bases of the junction unmatched. DNA for the CDR3: TGCAGCGTTGTCACCGGGACAGGGGATCAGCCCCAGCATTTT. Translation: CSVVTGTGDQPQHF.

This chain links TRBV6-2 or TRBV6-3 with TRBJ2-1; 7 nucleotides align to TRBD2. The germline CDR1 and CDR2 sequences are MNHEY and SVGEGT. This CDR3 has 19 residues. The J segment lost 4 bases and the V segment lost 2 bases, leaving 17 bases of the junction unmatched. The chain's CDR3 is CASSYLTRAPGLKYNEQFF. The CDR3 bases are TGTGCCAGCAGTTACCTTACTAGGGCCCCGGGACTAAAATACAATGAGCAGTTCTTC.

This chain uses TRBV6-5 with TRBJ1-6; perhaps TRBD1 as D (5 bases). Germline CDR1 is MNHEY and CDR2 is SVGAGI. CDR3 size: 14 residues. Trimming left V 6 bases short and J 4 bases short, with 10 bases between. The CDR3 bases are TGTGCCAGCAGCCGCGACAGTTATAATTCACCCCTCCACTTT. Protein product: CASSRDSYNSPLHF.

V usage is TRBV19 and J usage is TRBJ2-5, with a tentative D call TRBD1 (5 bases). Germline V gene sequence: CDR1 LNHDA, CDR2 SQIVND (reference sequence). V was pared by 1 base and J by 1 base, with 7 bases between. CDR3 length: 14 residues. In DNA form, the CDR3 reads TGTGCCAGTAGTATAGGGGGCAGCCAAGAGACCCAGTACTTC. As protein: CASSIGGSQETQYF.

The genes are TRBV29-1 and TRBJ1-1; 8 positions match TRBD1. The CDR3 length is 14 residues. Trimming removed 3 bases from V and 9 bases from J; junction bases left unmatched: 12. The V gene's germline CDR1 is SQVTM and CDR2 ANQGSEA. This chain's CDR3 is CSVEAPGGVEKAFF. The CDR3 DNA follows: TGCAGCGTTGAGGCCCCAGGGGGCGTAGAAAAAGCTTTCTTT.

The chain carries TRBV10-3 and TRBJ2-2, with 8 nucleotides matching TRBD2. Germline values: CDR1 ENHRY, CDR2 SYGVKD. The V segment lost 5 bases and the J segment 2 bases; nucleotides outside the gene matches: 4. CDR3 length: 15 amino acids. In nucleotides, the CDR3 is TGTGCCATCAGTAGCGGGGGAGCTAACACCGGGGAGCTGTTTTTT. It encodes CAISSGGANTGELFF.

CDR3 loop: CASSDQRQGGVLGNQPQHF. The CDR3 nucleotides are TGTGCCAGCAGTGATCAGCGACAGGGAGGTGTATTGGGGAATCAGCCCCAGCATTTT. The chain recombines TRBV6-1 with TRBJ1-5, with 7 bases fitting TRBD1. The germline gives CDR1 MNHNS, CDR2 SASEGT. V gave up 3 bases and J gave up 4 bases; unmatched junction bases: 18. The CDR3 spans 19 residues.

The chain combines TRBV29-1 with TRBJ1-3, with D maybe TRBD1 (6 bases). The V end was cut by 6 bases, the J end by 4 bases, with 19 bases between. The CDR3 has 15 residues. CDR1 SQVTM and CDR2 ANQGSEA come from the germline V gene. This chain's CDR3 is CSVKPRQAAGNTIYF. The CDR3 DNA reads as TGCAGCGTGAAACCAAGACAGGCGGCCGGAAACACCATATATTTT.